The 2 T cell receptor beta chains in this list originate from one sample, sequenced in a study of blood T cell repertoires in COVID-19. Generated by immunoSEQ multiplex PCR, the TCRdb table keeps only in-frame clones and is missing some. The sample includes roughly 210,000 clones, 88% seen only once; the top ten take over 1.5%. The sequenced material came from peripheral blood. The receptor source for this set is a man between 65 and 85 years old with acute or convalescent COVID-19.

Worth noting for this clone: The junction and the germline gene differ at one end; a read error may be behind it. V gene TRBV5-1 combines with J gene TRBJ2-1; D is undetermined. The CDR3 is 13 residues long. Germline CDR1 is SGHRS and CDR2 is YFSETQ. The DNA for the CDR3 is TGCGCCAGCAGTTTGGTCGGGTACGATGAGCAGTTCTTC. This gives the protein CASSLVGYDEQFF.

The chain is built from TRBV10-2 and TRBJ2-2; TRBD1 aligns across 8 bases. The CDR3 length is 12 residues. Unmatched junction bases numbered 0, after V lost 6 bases and J lost 6 bases. The germline V gene encodes CDR1 WSHSY and CDR2 SAAADI. The CDR3 bases are TGCGCCAGCAGGGACAGGGCCGGGGAGCTGTTTTTT. As protein: CASRDRAGELFF.